Following are 8 T cell receptor beta chains from one sample sequenced in a study of radiotherapy plus CTLA-4 blockade in lung cancer (dated by TCRdb to 2017 to 2018). Receptor libraries were prepared by the immunoSEQ multiplex PCR assay. TCRdb's version of the immuneACCESS table is confined to in-frame rearrangements and falls short of the full clone set. An unresolved V gene accounts for under half of the shortfall where checked; the remainder is of unknown origin. This sample holds 60,000 to 75,000 clones; approximately 76% were observed only once. The ten largest clones represent approximately 15% of the sample. Sequencing was performed on peripheral blood, taken from a patient treated with radiotherapy plus ipilimumab. These receptors all stem from a human donor with non-small cell lung cancer whose response to radiotherapy plus ipilimumab could not be evaluated. Some clones in this sample may be carry-over from other donors' samples.

The chain links TRBV7-2 to TRBJ1-5; TRBD1 might be the D (6 bases). This CDR3 is built from 17 residues. The V end lost 1 base, the J end lost 3 bases, and 16 bases lay between the germline ends. Germline assignment: CDR1 SGHTA and CDR2 FQGNSA. CDR3 sequence (DNA): TGTGCCAGCAGCTTAGGGGTATTTGGGGGCAACAATCAGCCCCAGCATTTT. This sequence encodes CASSLGVFGGNNQPQHF.

This clone was recorded once. This chain links TRBV7-6 with TRBJ1-2, with D hard to call. Trimming shortened V by 5 bases and J by 8 bases, and 15 bases separated the two germline ends. The germline V gene encodes CDR1 SGHVS and CDR2 FNYEAQ. The CDR3 is made up of 13 amino acids. The CDR3: CASSLMWEDGYTF. The CDR3 region has the DNA TGTGCCAGCAGCCTTATGTGGGAGGACGGCTACACCTTC.

The gene calls are TRBV5-1 and TRBJ2-1; 10 positions match TRBD1. The CDR3 spans 13 residues. Germline assignment: CDR1 SGHRS and CDR2 YFSETQ. Trimming cost V 2 bases and J 8 bases; bases outside gene matches: 1. The CDR3 coding sequence is TGCGCCAGCAGCTTCGGGACAGGGGATGAGCAGTTCTTC. It codes for CASSFGTGDEQFF.

V and J are TRBV28 and TRBJ2-2; 7 nucleotides agree with TRBD2. V shed 6 bases, J shed 8 bases, and the junction held 9 bases outside the gene matches. The CDR3 is 14 amino acids. Germline assignment: CDR1 MDHEN and CDR2 SYDVKM. CDR3: CASRPREGWGELFF. CDR3 in DNA: TGTGCCAGCAGACCTAGGGAGGGATGGGGGGAGCTGTTTTTT.

The count of this clone is one. This chain connects TRBV10-3 to TRBJ2-5; D perhaps matches TRBD1 (5 bases). Between the trimmed V and J ends, which lost 4 bases and 5 bases, there was a span of 8 bases. The CDR3 runs to 12 residues. Germline V gives CDR1 ENHRY, CDR2 SYGVKD. CDR3 region: CAISVGAETQYF. In DNA, the CDR3 is TGTGCCATCAGTGTTGGGGCTGAGACCCAGTACTTC.

The rearrangement joins TRBV28 to TRBJ2-1, with TRBD2 identical over 9 bases. The CDR3 contains 16 residues. CDR1 is MDHEN and CDR2 is SYDVKM in the germline V gene. V lost 8 bases, J lost 7 bases, and 15 bases stayed unmatched. The CDR3 here is CASLNGGTSRGNEQFF. CDR3 nucleotide sequence: TGTGCCAGCCTCAATGGTGGGACTAGCAGGGGTAATGAGCAGTTCTTC.

This sequence joins TRBV6-6 and TRBJ1-2, with 7 nucleotides matching TRBD1. Germline loops: CDR1 MNHNY, CDR2 SVGAGI (reference sequence). The CDR3 has 14 residues. V lost 4 bases, J lost 8 bases, and 10 bases stayed unmatched. The CDR3 spells CASSSQQGRSGYTF. The DNA of the CDR3 is TGTGCCAGCAGTTCGCAACAGGGGAGGAGCGGCTACACCTTC.

This chain uses TRBV6-5 with TRBJ1-4; no definite D call. V was shortened by 6 bases and J by 4 bases, with 15 bases between the two germline ends. This CDR3 is 15 amino acids long. The V gene's germline CDR1 is MNHEY and CDR2 SVGAGI. CDR3 region: CASRSYSQVNEKLFF. The CDR3 DNA reads as TGTGCCAGCAGGAGTTACAGCCAGGTTAATGAAAAACTGTTTTTT.